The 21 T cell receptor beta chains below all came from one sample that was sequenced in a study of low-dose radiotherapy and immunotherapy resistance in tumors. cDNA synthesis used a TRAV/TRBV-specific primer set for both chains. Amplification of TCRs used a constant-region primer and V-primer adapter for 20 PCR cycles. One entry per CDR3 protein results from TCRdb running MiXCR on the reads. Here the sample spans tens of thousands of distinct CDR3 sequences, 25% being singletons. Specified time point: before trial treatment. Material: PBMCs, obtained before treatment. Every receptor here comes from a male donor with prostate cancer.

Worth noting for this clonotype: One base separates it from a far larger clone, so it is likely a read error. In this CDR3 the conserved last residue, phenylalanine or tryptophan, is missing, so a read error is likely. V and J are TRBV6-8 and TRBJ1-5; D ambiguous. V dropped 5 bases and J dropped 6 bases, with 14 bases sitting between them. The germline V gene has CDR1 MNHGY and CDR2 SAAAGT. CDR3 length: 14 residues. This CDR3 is CASSEVYGGQPQHL. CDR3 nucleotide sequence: TGTGCCAGCAGTGAAGTATACGGCGGTCAGCCCCAGCATCTT.

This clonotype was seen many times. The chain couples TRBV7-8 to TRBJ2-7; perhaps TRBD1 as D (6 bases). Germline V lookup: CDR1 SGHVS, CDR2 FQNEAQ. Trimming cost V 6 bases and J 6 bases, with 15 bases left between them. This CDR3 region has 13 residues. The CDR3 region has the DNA TGTGCCAGCAGTAAGAACAGGGTCGGCGAGCAGTACTTC. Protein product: CASSKNRVGEQYF.

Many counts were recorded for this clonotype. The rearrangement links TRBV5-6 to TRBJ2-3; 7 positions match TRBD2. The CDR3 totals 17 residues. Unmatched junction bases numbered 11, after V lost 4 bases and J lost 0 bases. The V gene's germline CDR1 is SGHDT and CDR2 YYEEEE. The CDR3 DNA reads TGTGCCAGCAGCCCAACAAGCGGGGTCCGTAGCACAGATACGCAGTATTTT. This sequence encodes CASSPTSGVRSTDTQYF.

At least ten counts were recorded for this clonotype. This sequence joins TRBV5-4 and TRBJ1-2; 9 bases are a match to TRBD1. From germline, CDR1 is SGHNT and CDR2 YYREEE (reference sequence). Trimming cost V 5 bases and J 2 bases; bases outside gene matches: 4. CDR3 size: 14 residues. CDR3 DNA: TGTGCCAGCAGGCTGACAGGGGGAAACTATGGCTACACCTTC. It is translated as CASRLTGGNYGYTF.

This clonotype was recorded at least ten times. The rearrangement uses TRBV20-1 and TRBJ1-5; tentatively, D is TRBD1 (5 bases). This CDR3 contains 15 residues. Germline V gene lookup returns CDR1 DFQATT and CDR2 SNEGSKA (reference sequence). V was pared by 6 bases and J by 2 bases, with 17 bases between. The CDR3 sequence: CSAPSGGWGNQPQHF. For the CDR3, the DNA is TGCAGTGCCCCCTCGGGGGGATGGGGCAATCAGCCCCAGCATTTT.

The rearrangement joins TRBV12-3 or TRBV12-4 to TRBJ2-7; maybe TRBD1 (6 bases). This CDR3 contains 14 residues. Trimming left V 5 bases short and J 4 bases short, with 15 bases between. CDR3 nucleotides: TGTGCCAGCAGTCCCTCAGGACAGACATACGAGCAGTACTTC. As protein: CASSPSGQTYEQYF.

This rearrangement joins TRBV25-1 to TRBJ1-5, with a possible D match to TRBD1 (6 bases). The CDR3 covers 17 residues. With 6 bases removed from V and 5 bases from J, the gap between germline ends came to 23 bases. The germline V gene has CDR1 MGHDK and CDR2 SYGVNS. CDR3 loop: CASSPAGGHESYQPQHF. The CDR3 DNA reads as TGTGCCAGCAGCCCAGCGGGGGGACACGAAAGTTATCAGCCCCAGCATTTT.

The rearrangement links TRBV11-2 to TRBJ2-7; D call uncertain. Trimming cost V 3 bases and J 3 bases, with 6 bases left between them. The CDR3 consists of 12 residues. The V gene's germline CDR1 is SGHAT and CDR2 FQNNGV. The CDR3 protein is CASSFSHYEQYF. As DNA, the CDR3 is TGTGCCAGCAGCTTTTCGCACTACGAGCAGTACTTC.

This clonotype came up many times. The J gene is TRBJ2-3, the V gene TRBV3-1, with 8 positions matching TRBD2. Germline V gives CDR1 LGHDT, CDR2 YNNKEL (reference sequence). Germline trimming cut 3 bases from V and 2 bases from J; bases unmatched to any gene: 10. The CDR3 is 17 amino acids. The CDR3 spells CASSQKSGSHITDTQYF. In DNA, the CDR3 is TGTGCCAGCAGCCAGAAAAGCGGGAGTCATATCACAGATACGCAGTATTTT.

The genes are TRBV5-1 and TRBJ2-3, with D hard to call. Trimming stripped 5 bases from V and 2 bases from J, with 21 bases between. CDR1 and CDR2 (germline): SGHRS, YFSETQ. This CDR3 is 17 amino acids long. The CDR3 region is CASRPSLASTITDTQYF. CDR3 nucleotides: TGCGCCAGCAGGCCATCCTTGGCGAGTACCATCACAGATACGCAGTATTTT.

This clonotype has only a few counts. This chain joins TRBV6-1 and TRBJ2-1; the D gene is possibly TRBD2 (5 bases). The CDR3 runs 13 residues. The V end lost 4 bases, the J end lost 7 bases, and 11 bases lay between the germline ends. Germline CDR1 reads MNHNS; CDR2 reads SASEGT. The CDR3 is CASSATSLNEQFF. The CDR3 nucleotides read TGTGCCAGCAGTGCTACTAGTCTTAATGAGCAGTTCTTC.

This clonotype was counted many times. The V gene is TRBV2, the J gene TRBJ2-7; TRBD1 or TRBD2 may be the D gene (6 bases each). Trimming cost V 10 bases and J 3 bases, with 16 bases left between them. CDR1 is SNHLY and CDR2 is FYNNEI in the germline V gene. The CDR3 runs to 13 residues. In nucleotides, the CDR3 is TGTGCCACCAACAGGGACTTTGGCTACGAGCAGTACTTC. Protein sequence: CATNRDFGYEQYF.

In DNA, the CDR3 is TGTGCCAGCAGTAGCGTGAGGACAGGGGTTGTCGAGCAGTACTTC. Protein product: CASSSVRTGVVEQYF. The V gene is TRBV28, the J gene TRBJ2-7, with 9 nucleotides matching TRBD1. The germline V gene encodes CDR1 MDHEN and CDR2 SYDVKM. The CDR3 contains 15 residues. Germline trimming cut 5 bases from V and 6 bases from J; bases unmatched to any gene: 11.

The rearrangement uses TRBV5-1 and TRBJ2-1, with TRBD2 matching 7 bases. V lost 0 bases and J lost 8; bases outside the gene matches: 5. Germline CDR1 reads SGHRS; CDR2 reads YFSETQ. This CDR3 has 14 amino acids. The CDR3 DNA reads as TGCGCCAGCAGCTTGGTCGCGGGGGAGGATGAGCAGTTCTTC. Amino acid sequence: CASSLVAGEDEQFF.

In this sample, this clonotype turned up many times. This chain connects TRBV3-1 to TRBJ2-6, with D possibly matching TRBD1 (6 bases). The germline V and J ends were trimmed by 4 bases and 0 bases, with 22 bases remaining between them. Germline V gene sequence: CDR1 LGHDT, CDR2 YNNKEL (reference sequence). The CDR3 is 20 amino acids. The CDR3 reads CASSPALSRGRLSGANVLTF. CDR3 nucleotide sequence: TGTGCCAGCAGCCCAGCCTTGTCCAGGGGAAGGCTCTCTGGGGCCAACGTCCTGACTTTC.

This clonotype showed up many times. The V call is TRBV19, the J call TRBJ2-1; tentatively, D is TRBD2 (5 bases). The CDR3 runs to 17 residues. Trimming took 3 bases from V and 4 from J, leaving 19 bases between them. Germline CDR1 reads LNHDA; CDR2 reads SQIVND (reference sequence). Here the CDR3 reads CASSISGTKQGYNEQFF. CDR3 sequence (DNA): TGTGCCAGTAGTATTTCGGGAACTAAGCAAGGGTACAATGAGCAGTTCTTC. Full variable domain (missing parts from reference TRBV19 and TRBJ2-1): DGGITQSPKYLFRKEGQNVTLSCEQNLNHDAMYWYRQDPGQGLRLIYYSQIVNDFQKGDIAEGYSVSREKKESFPLTVTSAQKNPTAFYLCASSISGTKQGYNEQFFGPGTRLTVL.

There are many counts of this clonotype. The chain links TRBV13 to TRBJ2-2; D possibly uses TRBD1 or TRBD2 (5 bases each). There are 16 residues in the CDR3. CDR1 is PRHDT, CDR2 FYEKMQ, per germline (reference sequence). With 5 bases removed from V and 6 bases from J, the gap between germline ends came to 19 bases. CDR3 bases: TGTGCCAGCAGCCAAATTACGGGGCGGATCCCCGGGGAGCTGTTTTTT. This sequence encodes CASSQITGRIPGELFF.

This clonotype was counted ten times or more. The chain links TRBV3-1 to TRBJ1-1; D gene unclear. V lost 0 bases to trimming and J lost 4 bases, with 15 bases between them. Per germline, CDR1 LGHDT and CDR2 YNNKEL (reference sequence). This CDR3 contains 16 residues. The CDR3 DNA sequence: TGTGCCAGCAGCCAAGATCCCGGCGGCGCGGGCACTGAAGCTTTCTTT. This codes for CASSQDPGGAGTEAFF.

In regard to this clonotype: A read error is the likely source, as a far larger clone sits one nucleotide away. The CDR3 loop is CASSLSPPSGIGGNEQYF. CDR3 in DNA: TGTGCCAGCAGTTTATCTCCCCCTAGCGGGATCGGGGGCAATGAGCAGTACTTC. J is TRBJ2-7 and V is TRBV27, with TRBD2 identical over 9 bases. CDR3 length: 18 residues. Germline V CDR1 and CDR2: MNHEY, SMNVEV (reference sequence). Trimming removed 0 bases from V and 7 bases from J; junction bases left unmatched: 16.

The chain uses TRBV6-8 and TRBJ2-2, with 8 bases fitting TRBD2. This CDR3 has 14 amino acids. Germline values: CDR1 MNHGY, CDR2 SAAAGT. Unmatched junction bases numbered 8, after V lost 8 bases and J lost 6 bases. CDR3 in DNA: TGTGCCAGCGGAAGCGGGGGCCGTGCCGGGGAGCTGTTTTTT. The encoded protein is CASGSGGRAGELFF.

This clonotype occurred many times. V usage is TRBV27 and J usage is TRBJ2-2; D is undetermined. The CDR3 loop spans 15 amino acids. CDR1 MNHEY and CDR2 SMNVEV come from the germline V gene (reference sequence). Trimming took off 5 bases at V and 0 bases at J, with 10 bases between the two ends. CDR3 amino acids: CASSGRTANTGELFF. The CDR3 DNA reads TGTGCCAGCAGTGGACGGACGGCGAACACCGGGGAGCTGTTTTTT.